Sequencing of this T cell receptor beta chain was carried out in a study of blood T cell repertoires in COVID-19. Study in general: Researchers got acute and convalescent COVID-19 samples from the United States, Italy and Spain. The analysed material was cDNA or gDNA that came from T cells, B-cell-depleted T cells, or PBMCs.

V lost 0 bases and J 1 base, leaving 7 bases between the germline ends. In germline, CDR1 is SGHRS, CDR2 YFSETQ. The CDR3 has 14 residues. Assay: immunoSEQ multiplex PCR; the TCRdb copy retains only in-frame clones and omits some. Here the sample spans over 130,000 clones, roughly 82% being singletons. The chain joins TRBV5-1 to TRBJ1-1; D is possibly TRBD1 (6 bases). The receptor's source is a man in his 70s with acute or convalescent COVID-19. Sequenced sample: peripheral blood. As DNA, the CDR3 is TGCGCCAGCAGCTTGGTGGGGGCGAACACTGAAGCTTTCTTT. Translated: CASSLVGANTEAFF.